A single sample is the source of the 27 T cell receptor beta chains below, sequenced in a study of shared clonotypes between healthy human individuals. Here immunoSEQ multiplex PCR was the method, and the copy in TCRdb shows in-frame clones only, minus some. The profile shows approximately 980,000 clones, over 75% of them singletons. Input material: memory CD4+ T cells sorted from blood. Subset noted: CD45RA-negative fraction. These receptor sequences come from a man between 18 and 35 years old in good health.

This sequence joins TRBV7-9 and TRBJ2-5, with no clear D. The V end lost 5 bases, the J end lost 5 bases, and 15 bases lay between the germline ends. Germline loops: CDR1 SEHNR, CDR2 FQNEAQ (reference sequence). The CDR3 has 14 residues. In nucleotides, the CDR3 is TGTGCCAGCAGCGACGCTCCTTCCAGGGAGACCCAGTACTTC. Its protein product is CASSDAPSRETQYF.

CDR3 DNA sequence: TGTGCCAGCAGCCTAGACGCGGGAGTGGGGTTCTTC. It is translated as CASSLDAGVGFF. The chain joins TRBV7-2 to TRBJ2-1; 7 nucleotides line up with TRBD2. The CDR3 has 12 amino acids. The V gene's germline CDR1 is SGHTA and CDR2 FQGNSA. Trimming removed 5 bases from V and 15 bases from J; junction bases left unmatched: 10.

The chain links TRBV6-1 to TRBJ2-3; 8 bases align to TRBD2. Germline V gene data show CDR1 as MNHNS and CDR2 as SASEGT. The CDR3 is 18 residues long. The ends lost 4 bases at V and 2 bases at J; junction bases unmatched: 14. DNA of the CDR3: TGTGCCAGCAGTGGGTCCGGGGGGGTAGCCCATCCCACAGATACGCAGTATTTT. Residues: CASSGSGGVAHPTDTQYF.

This chain uses TRBV5-6 with TRBJ1-1; 8 nucleotides align to TRBD1. Germline-derived CDR1 and CDR2 are SGHDT and YYEEEE. Germline trimming cut 0 bases from V and 7 bases from J; bases unmatched to any gene: 8. The CDR3 is 15 residues long. CDR3 coding DNA: TGTGCCAGCAGCTTGGGACAGGGACAGGCAATTGAAGCTTTCTTT. Its protein is CASSLGQGQAIEAFF.

This clone turned up a few times. This rearrangement joins TRBV5-1 to TRBJ1-1; 7 bases fit TRBD1. Germline lookup yields CDR1 SGHRS and CDR2 YFSETQ. CDR3 length: 15 amino acids. The V gene end was trimmed by 1 base and the J gene end by 1 base; junction bases not matched to a gene: 4. CDR3 protein: CASSLYTGANTEAFF. For the CDR3, the DNA is TGCGCCAGCAGCTTGTATACAGGGGCGAACACTGAAGCTTTCTTT.

This CDR3 is CSARTQSWQYF. CDR3 bases: TGCAGTGCTAGAACCCAGTCTTGGCAGTACTTC. The rearrangement uses TRBV20-1 and TRBJ2-7; D gene unclear. Germline V gene data show CDR1 as DFQATT and CDR2 as SNEGSKA (reference sequence). The ends were cut back, 2 bases at V and 9 bases at J, with 11 bases in the middle. This CDR3 is 11 amino acids long.

The rearrangement joins TRBV29-1 to TRBJ1-1; 8 bases align to TRBD1. The CDR3 length is 10 residues. Germline V CDR1 and CDR2: SQVTM, ANQGSEA. The ends lost 5 bases at V and 8 bases at J; junction bases unmatched: 1. DNA of the CDR3: TGCAGCGTTCGACAGGGGGAAGCTTTCTTT. This codes for CSVRQGEAFF.

The rearrangement links TRBV29-1 to TRBJ2-5; D remains unclear. The tail of the sequence fits TRBJ2-7 better, so the J call may be wrong. The CDR3 spans 13 residues. Per the germline V gene, CDR1 is SQVTM and CDR2 is ANQGSEA. CDR3 in DNA: TGCAGCGTCTACCCCGGGCCGACCTACGAGCAGTACTTC. Its translation: CSVYPGPTYEQYF.

The chain joins TRBV6-5 to TRBJ2-1, with TRBD1 matching over 9 bases. The CDR3 loop spans 15 amino acids. V trimming: 5 bases; J trimming: 6 bases; junction bases outside the gene matches: 8. The germline CDR1 and CDR2 sequences are MNHEY and SVGAGI. The chain's CDR3 is CASSPTGGAFNEQFF. CDR3 in DNA: TGTGCCAGCAGTCCAACAGGGGGCGCATTCAATGAGCAGTTCTTC.

The V and J genes are TRBV7-2 and TRBJ1-2, with D perhaps matching TRBD1 (5 bases). The CDR3 is made up of 14 amino acids. Germline loops: CDR1 SGHTA, CDR2 FQGNSA. V lost 5 bases and J lost 4, with 14 bases in between. The DNA of the CDR3 is TGTACCAGCAGCCCCCCGGGGGTTGTCTATGGCTACACCTTC. Translation gives CTSSPPGVVYGYTF.

This clone has more than one count but fewer than ten. The rearrangement uses TRBV7-9 and TRBJ2-2; D not resolved. The CDR3 is made up of 16 amino acids. Germline CDR1 SEHNR, CDR2 FQNEAQ (reference sequence). Trimming removed 3 bases from V and 2 bases from J, with 13 bases in between. The CDR3 loop is CASSFRWRINTGELFF. The CDR3 nucleotides are TGTGCCAGCAGCTTCCGTTGGCGGATCAACACCGGGGAGCTGTTTTTT.

The chain joins TRBV7-2 to TRBJ2-3; unclear D gene. The CDR3 loop spans 16 amino acids. In germline, CDR1 is SGHTA, CDR2 FQGNSA. Trimming took off 6 bases at V and 4 bases at J, with 20 bases between the two ends. The CDR3 coding sequence is TGTGCCAGCAGAACCCAAGTTAGTTGGAGCTCAGATACGCAGTATTTT. It translates to CASRTQVSWSSDTQYF.

V is TRBV18 and J is TRBJ2-3; D uncertain. V was cut by 0 bases and J by 5 bases, with 6 bases left in between. CDR1 is KGHSH, CDR2 LQKENI, per germline. CDR3 length equals 13 residues. Here the CDR3 DNA reads TGTGCCAGCTCACCACCGGTGGAAGATACGCAGTATTTT. Translating gives CASSPPVEDTQYF.

The chain recombines TRBV19 with TRBJ1-4; D is ambiguous. From germline, CDR1 is LNHDA and CDR2 SQIVND (reference sequence). Trimming pared 4 bases from V and 10 bases from J, leaving 13 bases between. The CDR3 loop spans 13 amino acids. Here the CDR3 reads CASSTHAAGKLFF. DNA of the CDR3: TGTGCCAGTAGTACCCATGCAGCGGGAAAACTGTTTTTT.

The gene calls are TRBV7-2 and TRBJ2-7, with D possibly matching TRBD1 (6 bases). Germline V gene sequence: CDR1 SGHTA, CDR2 FQGNSA. The CDR3 runs 14 residues. V was cut by 4 bases and J by 4 bases, with 14 bases left in between. CDR3 bases: TGTGCCAGCAGCTCTTACCTGACAGGTTACGAGCAGTACTTC. Translation gives CASSSYLTGYEQYF.

The genes are TRBV7-2 and TRBJ2-7, with a weak D call TRBD1 (5 bases). The CDR3 is 17 amino acids. CDR1 and CDR2 from the germline V gene are SGHTA and FQGNSA. V was pared by 4 bases and J by 4 bases, with 23 bases between. CDR3 sequence (DNA): TGTGCCAGCAGCTATACCACATTGAGTCAGGGCGTTTACGAGCAGTACTTC. Residues: CASSYTTLSQGVYEQYF.

CDR3 DNA: TGTGCCAGCAGTTGGGGGAACTATGAGCAGTTCTTC. This codes for CASSWGNYEQFF. The rearrangement uses TRBV6-1 and TRBJ2-1; tentatively, D is TRBD1 or TRBD2 (5 bases each). V was pared by 5 bases and J by 8 bases, with 10 bases between. Germline V CDR1 and CDR2: MNHNS, SASEGT. This CDR3 has 12 residues.

This clone was seen more than once but under ten times. The genes are TRBV10-3 and TRBJ1-5; D gene uncertain. The germline V and J ends were trimmed by 5 bases and 0 bases, with 8 bases remaining between them. The CDR3 totals 14 residues. Germline V gives CDR1 ENHRY, CDR2 SYGVKD. The CDR3 loop is CAISIGLSNQPQHF. DNA for the CDR3: TGTGCCATCAGTATAGGGCTTAGCAATCAGCCCCAGCATTTT.

This chain uses TRBV9 with TRBJ2-1, with a weak D call TRBD1 (5 bases). Looked up from germline, CDR1 is SGDLS and CDR2 is YYNGEE. This CDR3 has 15 residues. Trimming removed 3 bases from V and 7 bases from J, with 17 bases in between. CDR3 sequence: CASSAGPPRVNEQFF. CDR3 sequence (DNA): TGTGCCAGCAGCGCAGGTCCCCCCAGGGTAAATGAGCAGTTCTTC.

The chain uses TRBV28 and TRBJ2-7, with D possibly being TRBD2 (6 bases). Germline V gene lookup returns CDR1 MDHEN and CDR2 SYDVKM. The germline V and J ends were trimmed by 7 bases and 3 bases, with 19 bases remaining between them. The CDR3 is 15 residues long. The CDR3 DNA reads as TGTGCCAGCATGGGGGGAGTAGGGAAACTCTACGAGCAGTACTTC. It encodes CASMGGVGKLYEQYF.

The J gene is TRBJ2-7, the V gene TRBV5-6; 9 bases fit TRBD1. The CDR3 is made up of 15 amino acids. Germline V CDR1 and CDR2: SGHDT, YYEEEE. With V trimmed by 0 bases and J by 5 bases, 6 bases remained unmatched. CDR3: CASSLVGTGSDEQYF. CDR3 DNA sequence: TGTGCCAGCAGCTTGGTTGGGACAGGGTCCGACGAGCAGTACTTC.

The chain recombines TRBV6-5 with TRBJ1-1; possibly TRBD1 for D (6 bases). The germline V gene has CDR1 MNHEY and CDR2 SVGAGI. V lost 4 bases and J 1 base, leaving 7 bases between the germline ends. CDR3 length: 13 amino acids. The CDR3 coding sequence is TGTGCCAGCAGTTCGACAGGGAACACTGAAGCTTTCTTT. Protein sequence: CASSSTGNTEAFF.

To note about this clone: A much larger clone differs from this one at a single base, so this may be a read error. Other DNA sequences from this sample encode an identical CDR3 as well. V and J are TRBV5-5 and TRBJ1-5; D may be TRBD1 (5 bases). CDR1 SGHKS and CDR2 YYEKEE come from the germline V gene (reference sequence). CDR3 length equals 15 residues. The CDR3 protein is CASIYQGNSNQPQHF. In DNA form, the CDR3 reads TGTGCCAGCATTTATCAGGGAAATAGCAATCAACCCCAGCATTTT.

This clone appeared a few times. The chain couples TRBV7-2 to TRBJ2-4, with TRBD1 identical over 8 bases. CDR1 is SGHTA and CDR2 is FQGNSA in the germline V gene. The ends lost 5 bases at V and 11 bases at J; junction bases unmatched: 11. This CDR3 is built from 14 residues. The CDR3 loop reads CASSAGQGSDLQYF. CDR3 DNA: TGTGCCAGCAGCGCTGGACAGGGCTCCGACCTTCAGTACTTC.

The chain recombines TRBV7-2 with TRBJ2-5, with TRBD2 as a possible D gene (7 bases). The V gene lost 1 base and the J gene lost 7 bases, with 22 bases spanning the gap. Germline V CDR1 and CDR2: SGHTA, FQGNSA. The CDR3 sequence is 17 residues long. CDR3 sequence (DNA): TGTGCCAGCAGCTTAGTATATGCGGGGGCCTTACGGGGGACCCAGTACTTC. Its translation is CASSLVYAGALRGTQYF.

This clone was picked up many times. This chain links TRBV7-2 with TRBJ1-1; D is perhaps TRBD1 (6 bases). V dropped 2 bases and J dropped 1 base, with 11 bases sitting between them. The CDR3 length is 15 residues. The germline V gene encodes CDR1 SGHTA and CDR2 FQGNSA. The CDR3 nucleotides read TGTGCCAGCAGCTTACAAGGGACAACGAACACTGAAGCTTTCTTT. This sequence encodes CASSLQGTTNTEAFF.

V usage is TRBV7-9 and J usage is TRBJ1-5, with 7 bases aligning to TRBD1. Trimming cost V 4 bases and J 5 bases; bases outside gene matches: 8. The CDR3 loop spans 15 amino acids. The germline gives CDR1 SEHNR, CDR2 FQNEAQ (reference sequence). In DNA, the CDR3 is TGTGCCAGCAGCTCGGTAGGGACAGCTGATCAGCCCCAGCATTTT. Its protein product is CASSSVGTADQPQHF.